These 18 T cell receptor beta chains were all obtained from the same sample, sequenced in a study of T cell responses to AZD1222 COVID-19 vaccine. Clones were sequenced by immunoSEQ multiplex PCR, and TCRdb holds only the in-frame ones, with some missing. Here the sample spans 130,000 or so clones, more than 70% being singletons. Sequencing was performed on peripheral blood, taken on day 0 of AZD1222 vaccination. These receptors came from an adult in good health.

This clone was observed a few times. V gene TRBV5-1 combines with J gene TRBJ2-5; 9 nucleotides line up with TRBD1. V was pared by 4 bases and J by 4 bases, with 8 bases of the junction left unmatched. This CDR3 comprises 15 residues. CDR1 and CDR2 from the germline V gene are SGHRS and YFSETQ. This chain's CDR3 is CASSLGQGIRETQYF. CDR3 DNA: TGCGCCAGCAGCCTGGGACAGGGTATTCGAGAGACCCAGTACTTC.

The chain joins TRBV12-3 or TRBV12-4 to TRBJ1-1, with a tentative D call TRBD1 (5 bases). The CDR3 extends over 13 amino acids. V lost 5 bases to trimming and J lost 8 bases, with 15 bases between them. For the CDR3, the DNA is TGTGCCAGCAGTATCCCCCTTGGGGGAGAAGCTTTCTTT. Amino acids: CASSIPLGGEAFF.

This clone has just a few counts. The J gene is TRBJ2-3, the V gene TRBV2, with 8 bases identical to TRBD1. The CDR3 is 16 amino acids. The V and J ends lost 4 bases and 2 bases, in that order; junction bases with no gene match: 8. Germline V gives CDR1 SNHLY, CDR2 FYNNEI. The CDR3: CASSAMGQAFTDTQYF. As DNA, the CDR3 is TGTGCCAGCAGTGCGATGGGACAGGCTTTCACAGATACGCAGTATTTT.

The rearrangement joins TRBV9 to TRBJ1-6, with 8 bases that match TRBD1. V lost 3 bases to trimming and J lost 3 bases; unmatched junction nucleotides: 8. Germline V gene lookup returns CDR1 SGDLS and CDR2 YYNGEE. CDR3 length: 17 residues. The DNA for the CDR3 is TGTGCCAGCAGCGAGTCGGACAGGGCGTACTATAATTCACCCCTCCACTTT. It translates to CASSESDRAYYNSPLHF.

This clone was counted once. The rearrangement links TRBV7-4 to TRBJ2-3, with 10 nucleotides matching TRBD1. This CDR3 contains 16 residues. The germline V gene has CDR1 SGHVT and CDR2 SQSDAQ. The trim removed 5 bases at V and 5 bases at J, leaving 10 bases unmatched. CDR3 region: CASSTATGGCIDTQYF. Written as DNA, the CDR3 is TGTGCCAGCAGCACCGCGACAGGGGGCTGTATAGATACGCAGTATTTT.

The chain carries TRBV27 and TRBJ2-2, with 7 bases lining up with TRBD1. The CDR3 covers 15 residues. Germline CDR1 and CDR2: MNHEY and SMNVEV (reference sequence). V shed 6 bases, J shed 4 bases, and the junction held 8 bases outside the gene matches. The CDR3 protein is CASSLDRAGTGELFF. DNA of the CDR3: TGTGCCAGCAGCCTCGACAGGGCGGGCACCGGGGAGCTGTTTTTT.

The CDR3 DNA sequence: TGTGCCTGTCAACAGGGGGAGAACGGCTACACCTTC. Translating it yields CACQQGENGYTF. The chain is built from TRBV25-1 and TRBJ1-2; 8 bases fit TRBD1. Germline-derived CDR1 and CDR2 are MGHDK and SYGVNS. Trimming at V came to 11 bases and at J to 8 bases, leaving 10 bases not matched to a gene. This CDR3 contains 12 residues.

Turning to this clone: Different DNA sequences within this sample yield the same CDR3. The rearrangement joins TRBV6-5 to TRBJ2-7, with TRBD1 matching over 9 bases. Germline lookup yields CDR1 MNHEY and CDR2 SVGAGI. Germline trimming cut 2 bases from V and 2 bases from J; bases unmatched to any gene: 1. This CDR3 spans 14 amino acids. The CDR3 sequence: CASSYRDRAYEQYF. The CDR3 nucleotides are TGTGCCAGCAGTTACAGGGACAGGGCCTACGAGCAGTACTTC.

The V call is TRBV19, the J call TRBJ2-2; D uncertain. The CDR3 spans 13 residues. The germline V gene has CDR1 LNHDA and CDR2 SQIVND (reference sequence). The V end was cut by 7 bases, the J end by 7 bases, with 13 bases between. The CDR3 nucleotides read TGTGCCAGTACTCCGGGCCTCATCGGGGAGCTGTTTTTT. This encodes CASTPGLIGELFF. The complete variable domain, with remaining parts taken from reference TRBV19 and TRBJ2-2, reads DGGITQSPKYLFRKEGQNVTLSCEQNLNHDAMYWYRQDPGQGLRLIYYSQIVNDFQKGDIAEGYSVSREKKESFPLTVTSAQKNPTAFYLCASTPGLIGELFFGEGSRLTVL.

The V gene is TRBV15, the J gene TRBJ2-3, with TRBD2 identical over 10 bases. Germline values: CDR1 LNHNV, CDR2 YYDKDF (reference sequence). Germline trimming cut 0 bases from V and 2 bases from J; bases unmatched to any gene: 5. This CDR3 contains 17 residues. The CDR3 protein is CATSRDFTSGNTDTQYF. CDR3 nucleotide sequence: TGTGCCACCAGCAGAGATTTCACTAGCGGGAACACAGATACGCAGTATTTT.

The chain carries TRBV6-2 or TRBV6-3 and TRBJ1-1, with no clear D. CDR3 size: 14 residues. With 3 bases removed from V and 1 base from J, the gap between germline ends came to 9 bases. Looked up from germline, CDR1 is MNHEY and CDR2 is SVGEGT. For the CDR3, the DNA is TGTGCCAGCAGTTATGGTAAGAGGAACACTGAAGCTTTCTTT. The encoded protein is CASSYGKRNTEAFF.

This chain joins TRBV11-3 and TRBJ2-1; 9 positions agree with TRBD2. The CDR3 loop spans 16 amino acids. Unmatched junction bases numbered 9, after V lost 4 bases and J lost 5 bases. Germline V lookup: CDR1 SGHNT, CDR2 YENEEA. The CDR3 spells CASSYTPGLAHNEQFF. DNA for the CDR3: TGTGCCAGCAGCTACACCCCGGGACTAGCCCACAATGAGCAGTTCTTC.

The chain employs TRBV7-2 and TRBJ2-1; D uncertain. The germline V gene encodes CDR1 SGHTA and CDR2 FQGNSA. V lost 1 base to trimming and J lost 4 bases, with 14 bases between them. CDR3 length: 16 amino acids. CDR3 nucleotide sequence: TGTGCCAGCAGCTTAGAAAACTCCCCCCTTTACAATGAGCAGTTCTTC. Protein sequence: CASSLENSPLYNEQFF. Based on the CDR3 plus reference TRBV7-2 and TRBJ2-1, the full variable domain is GAGVSQSPSNKVTEKGKDVELRCDPISGHTALYWYRQSLGQGLEFLIYFQGNSAPDKSGLPSDRFSAERTGGSVSTLTIQRTQQEDSAVYLCASSLENSPLYNEQFFGPGTRLTVL.

The chain couples TRBV4-1 to TRBJ2-1; TRBD2 matches at 9 bases. Germline values: CDR1 MGHRA, CDR2 YSYEKL. Losses at the gene ends were 0 bases for V and 7 bases for J; bases not matched to a gene: 7. CDR3 size: 16 residues. CDR3 protein: CASSQDRSGGLNEQFF. The CDR3 DNA reads TGCGCCAGCAGCCAAGATAGGAGCGGGGGGCTAAATGAGCAGTTCTTC.

This clone was observed a handful of times. This rearrangement joins TRBV11-2 to TRBJ2-3; 8 nucleotides line up with TRBD2. CDR3 length: 12 residues. The V gene's germline CDR1 is SGHAT and CDR2 FQNNGV. Trimming cost V 6 bases and J 8 bases; bases outside gene matches: 4. CDR3: CASRDSGITQYF. Here the CDR3 DNA reads TGTGCCAGCAGAGATAGCGGGATTACGCAGTATTTT.

The chain carries TRBV3-1 (or the pseudogene TRBV3-2) and TRBJ1-2; no clear D. CDR1 and CDR2 from the germline V gene are LGHDT and YNNKEL (reference sequence). The CDR3 is 13 residues long. The V end lost 8 bases, the J end lost 2 bases, and 12 bases lay between the germline ends. The CDR3 loop reads CASAPGRNYGYTF. The CDR3 DNA reads TGTGCCAGCGCCCCCGGACGGAACTATGGCTACACCTTC.

The chain joins TRBV28 to TRBJ1-2; 12 bases align to TRBD1. Per the germline V gene, CDR1 is MDHEN and CDR2 is SYDVKM. This CDR3 region has 14 residues. Trimming at V came to 7 bases and at J to 4 bases, leaving 4 bases not matched to a gene. CDR3 in DNA: TGTGCCAGCACCCAGGGACAGGGGGCCTATGGCTACACCTTC. Protein product: CASTQGQGAYGYTF.

This chain uses TRBV5-1 with TRBJ2-1, with 8 bases matching TRBD2. This CDR3 is 15 amino acids long. Looked up from germline, CDR1 is SGHRS and CDR2 is YFSETQ. V trimming: 5 bases; J trimming: 3 bases; junction bases outside the gene matches: 7. The CDR3 loop is CASRLGSGSYNEQFF. CDR3 DNA: TGCGCCAGCAGACTTGGGAGCGGGAGCTACAATGAGCAGTTCTTC.